This TCR beta chain was identified during a study of T cell repertoires in cytomegalovirus infection. Study as a whole: Well-studied HLA-B-restricted epitopes and recently identified HLA-C-restricted epitopes of CMV were both used in the study. CMV infection together with matching HLA type was indicated by public TCR beta signatures. Overall study findings and caveats: Cumulative public TCR beta family frequency identified CMV carriers with the relevant HLA.

The germline V and J ends were trimmed by 8 bases and 3 bases, with 11 bases remaining between them. This CDR3 contains 12 residues. CDR1 and CDR2 (germline): MNHEY, SVGEGT. Via MiXCR, TCRdb re-called the reads, giving one row per CDR3 protein. Of more than 250,000 distinct CDR3 sequences in the sample, 20% to 25% are singletons; the top ten hold 13%. With regard to this clonotype: Its antigen is unknown. Given a much more abundant clone one base away, this may be a read error.

This clonotype was obtained from a human donor in good health (CMV status not recorded). Some clones in this sample may be carry-over from other donors' samples. Sample: cultured PBMCs, taken from culture after CMV antigen stimulation. The genes are TRBV6-2 or TRBV6-3 and TRBJ2-7; maybe TRBD2 (6 bases). The CDR3, as DNA: TGTGCCAGCCGGGACTGGCGCTACGAGCAGTACTTC. It yields the protein CASRDWRYEQYF.